This TCR beta chain came from a study of T cell repertoires in cytomegalovirus infection. This clonotype was seen ten or more times. TCRdb analysed the reads with MiXCR anew, one entry per CDR3 protein. The sample holds around 440,000 distinct CDR3 sequences, around 11% seen once. From germline, CDR1 is SNHLY and CDR2 FYNNEI. Germline trimming cut 3 bases from V and 4 bases from J; bases unmatched to any gene: 5. This CDR3 spans 14 amino acids. This TCR was sampled from a human donor in good health (CMV status not recorded). Some clones in this sample may be carry-over from other donors' samples. What was sequenced was PBMCs. The chain joins TRBV2 to TRBJ2-7; 8 positions agree with TRBD2. DNA of the CDR3: TGTGCCAGCAGTGACCAGCGGGAGAAGTACGAGCAGTACTTC. Protein sequence: CASSDQREKYEQYF.